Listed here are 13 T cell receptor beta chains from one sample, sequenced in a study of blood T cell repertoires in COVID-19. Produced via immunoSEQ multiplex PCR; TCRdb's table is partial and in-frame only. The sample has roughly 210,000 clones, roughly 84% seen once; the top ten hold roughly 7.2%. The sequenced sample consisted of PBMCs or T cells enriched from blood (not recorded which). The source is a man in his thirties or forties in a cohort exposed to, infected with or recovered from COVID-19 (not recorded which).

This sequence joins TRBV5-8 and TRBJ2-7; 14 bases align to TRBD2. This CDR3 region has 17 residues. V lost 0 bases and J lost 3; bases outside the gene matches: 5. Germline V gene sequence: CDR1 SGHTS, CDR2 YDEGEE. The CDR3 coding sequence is TGTGCCAGCAGCTTGGTGGGGACTAGCGGGAGCTTCTACGAGCAGTACTTC. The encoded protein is CASSLVGTSGSFYEQYF.

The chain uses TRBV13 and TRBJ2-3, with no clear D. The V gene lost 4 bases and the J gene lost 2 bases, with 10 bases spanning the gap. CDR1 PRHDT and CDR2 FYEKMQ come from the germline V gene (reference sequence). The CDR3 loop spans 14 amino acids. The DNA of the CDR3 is TGTGCCAGCAGCTCCGGTAGCATCACAGATACGCAGTATTTT. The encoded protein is CASSSGSITDTQYF. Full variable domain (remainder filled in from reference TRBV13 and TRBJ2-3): AAGVIQSPRHLIKEKRETATLKCYPIPRHDTVYWYQQGPGQDPQFLISFYEKMQSDKGSIPDRFSAQQFSDYHSELNMSSLELGDSALYFCASSSGSITDTQYFGPGTRLTVL.

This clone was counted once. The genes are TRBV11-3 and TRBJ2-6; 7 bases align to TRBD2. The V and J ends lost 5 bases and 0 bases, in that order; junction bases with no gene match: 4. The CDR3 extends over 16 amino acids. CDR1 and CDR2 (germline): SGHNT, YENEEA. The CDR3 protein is CASSPGGGSGANVLTF. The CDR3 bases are TGTGCCAGCAGCCCGGGAGGAGGCTCTGGGGCCAACGTCCTGACTTTC.

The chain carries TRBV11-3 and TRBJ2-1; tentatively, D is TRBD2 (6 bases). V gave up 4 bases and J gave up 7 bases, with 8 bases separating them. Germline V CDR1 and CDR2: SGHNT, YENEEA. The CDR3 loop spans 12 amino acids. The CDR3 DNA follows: TGTGCCAGCAGCTCCCGGGGGAATGAGCAGTTCTTC. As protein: CASSSRGNEQFF.

CDR3 bases: TGTGCCAGCAAGCGCCCTGTGAGGGGGCTGAGCTCTGGGGCCAACGTCCTGACTTTC. Its protein product is CASKRPVRGLSSGANVLTF. The chain carries TRBV28 and TRBJ2-6, with 7 bases aligning to TRBD1. The germline V gene has CDR1 MDHEN and CDR2 SYDVKM. The V gene end was trimmed by 7 bases and the J gene end by 0 bases; junction bases not matched to a gene: 15. The CDR3 length is 19 residues.

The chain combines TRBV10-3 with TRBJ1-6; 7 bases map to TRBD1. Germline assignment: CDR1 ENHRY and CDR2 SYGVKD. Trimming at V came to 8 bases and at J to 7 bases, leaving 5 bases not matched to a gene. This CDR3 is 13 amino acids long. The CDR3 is CAISGTANSPLHF. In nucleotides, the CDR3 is TGTGCCATCTCAGGGACAGCAAATTCACCCCTCCACTTT.

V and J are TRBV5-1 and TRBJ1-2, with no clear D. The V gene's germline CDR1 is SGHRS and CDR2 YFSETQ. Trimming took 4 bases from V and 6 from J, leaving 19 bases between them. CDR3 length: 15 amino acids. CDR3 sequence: CASSNGWENLNGYTF. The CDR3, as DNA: TGCGCCAGCAGCAACGGATGGGAGAACTTAAATGGCTACACCTTC. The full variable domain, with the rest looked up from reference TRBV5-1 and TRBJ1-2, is KAGVTQTPRYLIKTRGQQVTLSCSPISGHRSVSWYQQTPGQGLQFLFEYFSETQRNKGNFPGRFSGRQFSNSRSEMNVSTLELGDSALYLCASSNGWENLNGYTFGSGTRLTVV.

CDR3 sequence (DNA): TGTGCCAGCAGCCAAATCAGGGGAAACAATCAGCCCCAGCATTTT. Protein sequence: CASSQIRGNNQPQHF. The V and J genes are TRBV7-8 and TRBJ1-5; perhaps TRBD1 as D (6 bases). CDR3 length equals 15 residues. Trimming shortened V by 5 bases and J by 3 bases, and 14 bases separated the two germline ends. Germline V gene lookup returns CDR1 SGHVS and CDR2 FQNEAQ.

For the CDR3, the DNA is TGTGCCAGCGCCGGGGGGGGCGCCGACCCCAATGGCTACACCTTC. This sequence encodes CASAGGGADPNGYTF. V gene TRBV11-3 combines with J gene TRBJ1-2; tentatively, D is TRBD1 (6 bases). The germline CDR1 and CDR2 sequences are SGHNT and YENEEA. V gave up 8 bases and J gave up 6 bases, with 22 bases separating them. The CDR3 totals 15 residues.

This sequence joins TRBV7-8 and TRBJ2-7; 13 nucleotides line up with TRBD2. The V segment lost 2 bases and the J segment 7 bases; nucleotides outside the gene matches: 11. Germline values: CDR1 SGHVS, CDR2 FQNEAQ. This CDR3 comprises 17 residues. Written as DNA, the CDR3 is TGTGCCAGCAGCTTATTCCCCACTAGCGGGAGGGCCGGGGAGCAGTACTTC. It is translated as CASSLFPTSGRAGEQYF.

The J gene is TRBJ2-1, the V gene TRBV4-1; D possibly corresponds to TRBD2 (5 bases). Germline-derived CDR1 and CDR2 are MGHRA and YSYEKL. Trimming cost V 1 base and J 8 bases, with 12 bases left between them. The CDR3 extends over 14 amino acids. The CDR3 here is CASSQVPTRDEQFF. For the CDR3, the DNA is TGCGCCAGCAGCCAAGTCCCTACTAGGGATGAGCAGTTCTTC.

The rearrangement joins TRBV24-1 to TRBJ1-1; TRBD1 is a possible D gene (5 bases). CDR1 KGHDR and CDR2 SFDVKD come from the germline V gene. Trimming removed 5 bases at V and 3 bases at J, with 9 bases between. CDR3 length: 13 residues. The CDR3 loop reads CATSVTGDTEAFF. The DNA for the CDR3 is TGTGCCACCAGTGTGACGGGGGACACTGAAGCTTTCTTT.

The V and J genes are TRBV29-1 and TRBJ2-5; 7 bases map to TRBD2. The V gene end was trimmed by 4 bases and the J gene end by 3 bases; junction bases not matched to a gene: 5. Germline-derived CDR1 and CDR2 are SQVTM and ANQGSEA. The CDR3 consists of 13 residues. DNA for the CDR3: TGCAGCGTTGCGGCGCGGGGGAAAGAGACCCAGTACTTC. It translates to CSVAARGKETQYF.